These 22 T cell receptor beta chains originate from one sample sequenced in a study of graft-versus-host responses after intestinal transplantation. Some clones are missing from TCRdb's copy, which holds only in-frame ones; the method was immunoSEQ multiplex PCR. The sample yields almost 70,000 clones, 80% to 95% seen once. This material consisted of bone marrow, taken 700 to 850 days after intestinal transplantation. The source of these receptors is a human patient who received an intestinal transplant, so some T cells may come from the graft donor.

As concerns this clone: In the same sample, other DNA sequences code for this CDR3. The chain uses TRBV19 and TRBJ1-4; no clear D gene. The CDR3 runs to 16 residues. Germline lookup yields CDR1 LNHDA and CDR2 SQIVND (reference sequence). Between the trimmed V and J ends, which lost 8 bases and 0 bases, there was a span of 16 bases. The CDR3 coding sequence is TGTGCCAGTTCTCCCCAACATGGATCAACTAATGAAAAACTGTTTTTT. Its protein product is CASSPQHGSTNEKLFF.

The CDR3 loop reads CASSSNDYEQYF. CDR3 DNA sequence: TGTGCCAGCAGCTCCAACGATTACGAGCAGTACTTC. This chain joins TRBV7-9 and TRBJ2-7; no definite D call. Germline V gene lookup returns CDR1 SEHNR and CDR2 FQNEAQ (reference sequence). The V end was cut by 4 bases, the J end by 4 bases, with 8 bases between. The CDR3 consists of 12 residues.

V usage is TRBV10-3 and J usage is TRBJ2-1, with unresolved D. Germline loops: CDR1 ENHRY, CDR2 SYGVKD. V was shortened by 3 bases and J by 8 bases, with 8 bases between the two germline ends. This CDR3 has 12 residues. The CDR3: CAISDGDYEQFF. The CDR3 DNA reads as TGTGCCATCAGTGATGGGGATTATGAGCAGTTCTTC.

V gene TRBV5-4 combines with J gene TRBJ2-7; the match to TRBD2 covers 12 bases. The CDR3 is 15 residues long. Germline values: CDR1 SGHNT, CDR2 YYREEE (reference sequence). V shed 4 bases, J shed 0 bases, and the junction held 2 bases outside the gene matches. In DNA form, the CDR3 reads TGTGCCAGCAGCAAGGGACTAGCGGGCTCCTACGAGCAGTACTTC. Translation: CASSKGLAGSYEQYF.

The chain carries TRBV30 and TRBJ2-1; 10 positions agree with TRBD2. Germline V gives CDR1 GTSNPN, CDR2 SVGIG (reference sequence). Trimming at V came to 4 bases and at J to 8 bases, leaving 5 bases not matched to a gene. The CDR3 is 13 amino acids. This CDR3 is CAWTSGSPDEQFF. CDR3 DNA sequence: TGTGCCTGGACTAGCGGGAGCCCCGATGAGCAGTTCTTC.

The chain employs TRBV5-4 and TRBJ1-1; possible D gene TRBD1, 5 bases. V was trimmed by 2 bases and J by 5 bases, leaving 13 bases between them. Germline V lookup: CDR1 SGHNT, CDR2 YYREEE (reference sequence). The CDR3 runs to 14 residues. The CDR3 loop is CASSFPSGGTEAFF. CDR3 sequence (DNA): TGTGCCAGCAGCTTTCCCTCGGGGGGGACTGAAGCTTTCTTT.

CDR3 in amino acids: CASSQDRTGGTDTQYF. CDR3 DNA: TGCGCCAGCAGCCAAGATAGGACGGGAGGCACAGATACGCAGTATTTT. The chain joins TRBV4-1 to TRBJ2-3, with a possible D match to TRBD2 (6 bases). Germline V gene data show CDR1 as MGHRA and CDR2 as YSYEKL. CDR3 length equals 16 residues. With 0 bases removed from V and 1 base from J, the gap between germline ends came to 11 bases.

V usage is TRBV27 and J usage is TRBJ1-1; no reliable D call. CDR3 length: 15 residues. V lost 6 bases, J lost 4 bases, and 18 bases lay in between. Germline lookup yields CDR1 MNHEY and CDR2 SMNVEV (reference sequence). The CDR3 DNA is TGTGCCAGCAGCGAGCCGCCCTGGAGTTCCACTGAAGCTTTCTTT. Translated: CASSEPPWSSTEAFF.

The CDR3 region has the DNA TGTGCCAGCGGGTCAGTGGGAGGTACTGAAGCTTTCTTT. Protein product: CASGSVGGTEAFF. The chain joins TRBV13 to TRBJ1-1; D is ambiguous. V gave up 8 bases and J gave up 5 bases, with 15 bases separating them. The CDR3 is 13 residues long. Germline-derived CDR1 and CDR2 are PRHDT and FYEKMQ (reference sequence).

This sequence joins TRBV5-1 and TRBJ1-6, with D unresolved. With 7 bases removed from V and 10 bases from J, the gap between germline ends came to 18 bases. The CDR3 runs 14 residues. Germline V gene lookup returns CDR1 SGHRS and CDR2 YFSETQ. DNA of the CDR3: TGCGCCAGCTCTGTAGGAACGGCGCGATCACCCCTCCACTTT. Protein sequence: CASSVGTARSPLHF.

This clone has just one count. The rearrangement uses TRBV5-1 and TRBJ1-4; D is uncertain. Trimming cost V 2 bases and J 8 bases, with 16 bases left between them. CDR3 length: 15 amino acids. CDR1 and CDR2 from the germline V gene are SGHRS and YFSETQ. Written as DNA, the CDR3 is TGCGCCAGCAGCTTAGGTATTACTTTAGGAGAAAAACTGTTTTTT. Translated, it gives CASSLGITLGEKLFF.

This sequence joins TRBV5-4 and TRBJ2-5; D is undetermined. In germline, CDR1 is SGHNT, CDR2 YYREEE (reference sequence). V was shortened by 0 bases and J by 2 bases, with 20 bases between the two germline ends. The CDR3 extends over 18 amino acids. The CDR3 reads CASSLEVRRPISQETQYF. Written as DNA, the CDR3 is TGTGCCAGCAGCTTGGAAGTCAGGAGACCGATATCACAAGAGACCCAGTACTTC. Using reference TRBV5-4 and TRBJ2-5 for the parts outside the CDR3, the full variable domain is ETGVTQSPTHLIKTRGQQVTLRCSSQSGHNTVSWYQQALGQGPQFIFQYYREEENGRGNFPPRFSGLQFPNYSSELNVNALELDDSALYLCASSLEVRRPISQETQYFGPGTRLLVL.

CDR3 loop: CASSTDRGRPTF. The CDR3 DNA reads as TGTGCCAGCAGTACGGACAGGGGCCGTCCCACCTTC. This chain joins TRBV6-5 and TRBJ1-2, with 9 bases matching TRBD1. V was clipped by 5 bases and J by 13 bases; unmatched bases: 8. Germline V gene lookup returns CDR1 MNHEY and CDR2 SVGAGI. The length of the CDR3 is 12 residues.

This sequence joins TRBV7-9 and TRBJ2-7, with D unclear. The V gene's germline CDR1 is SEHNR and CDR2 FQNEAQ (reference sequence). The CDR3 contains 15 residues. The V end lost 3 bases, the J end lost 4 bases, and 16 bases lay between the germline ends. DNA of the CDR3: TGTGCCAGCAGCTTGCTGACCGTCGGGCCTTACGAGCAGTACTTC. Translating gives CASSLLTVGPYEQYF.

The chain combines TRBV27 with TRBJ2-3, with TRBD2 matching 10 bases. V gave up 8 bases and J gave up 4 bases; unmatched junction bases: 6. CDR1 is MNHEY, CDR2 SMNVEV, per germline (reference sequence). This CDR3 is built from 14 residues. The CDR3: CASRTSGGPDTQYF. DNA for the CDR3: TGTGCCAGCCGGACTAGCGGAGGTCCAGATACGCAGTATTTT.

V is TRBV9 and J is TRBJ2-3; D may be TRBD1 or TRBD2 (5 bases each). The CDR3 runs 13 residues. V lost 3 bases and J lost 8, with 13 bases in between. The germline CDR1 and CDR2 sequences are SGDLS and YYNGEE. The CDR3 DNA reads as TGTGCCAGCAGCGCTCGAGGGGACGGTACGCAGTATTTT. Protein: CASSARGDGTQYF. Full variable domain (outside the CDR3, taken from reference TRBV9 and TRBJ2-3): DSGVTQTPKHLITATGQRVTLRCSPRSGDLSVYWYQQSLDQGLQFLIQYYNGEERAKGNILERFSAQQFPDLHSELNLSSLELGDSALYFCASSARGDGTQYFGPGTRLTVL.

This clone was observed a single time. The chain carries TRBV4-1 and TRBJ2-7; 9 positions agree with TRBD1. The CDR3 totals 14 residues. With V trimmed by 6 bases and J by 5 bases, 8 bases remained unmatched. From germline, CDR1 is MGHRA and CDR2 YSYEKL. In DNA form, the CDR3 reads TGCGCCAGCAGGCCCCCGGGACAGGGTCACGAGCAGTACTTC. Translating gives CASRPPGQGHEQYF.

The chain links TRBV6-6 to TRBJ2-3; unclear D gene. Per germline, CDR1 MNHNY and CDR2 SVGAGI (reference sequence). The CDR3 runs to 13 residues. V dropped 8 bases and J dropped 2 bases, with 11 bases sitting between them. In nucleotides, the CDR3 is TGTGCCAGCTCCGTAGGCCCCACAGATACGCAGTATTTT. Translated: CASSVGPTDTQYF.

The chain recombines TRBV7-9 with TRBJ1-1; D call uncertain. Between the trimmed V and J ends, which lost 3 bases and 8 bases, there was a span of 10 bases. CDR1 SEHNR and CDR2 FQNEAQ come from the germline V gene (reference sequence). The CDR3 sequence is 12 residues long. The CDR3 reads CASSFRTFEAFF. For the CDR3, the DNA is TGTGCCAGCAGCTTTCGGACCTTCGAAGCTTTCTTT.

Regarding this clone: One end of the junction varies from germline; a read error may be responsible. This chain connects TRBV7-2 to TRBJ2-7; D is possibly TRBD1 or TRBD2 (6 bases each). This CDR3 comprises 13 residues. Germline V gene data show CDR1 as SGHTA and CDR2 as FQGNSA. The CDR3 DNA reads as TGTGCCAGCAGCTTAGGGGGGGCCTACGAGCGGTACTTC. Its protein is CASSLGGAYERYF.

V and J are TRBV2 and TRBJ2-1, with a weak D call TRBD1 (6 bases). From germline, CDR1 is SNHLY and CDR2 FYNNEI. V dropped 7 bases and J dropped 5 bases, with 15 bases sitting between them. CDR3 length: 14 residues. CDR3 DNA sequence: TGTGCCAGCATGGGGCAGGGGACGAACAATGAGCAGTTCTTC. Translating it yields CASMGQGTNNEQFF.

The rearrangement joins TRBV6-6 to TRBJ2-7, with a possible D match to TRBD2 (6 bases). Germline CDR1 reads MNHNY; CDR2 reads SVGAGI (reference sequence). The CDR3 totals 14 residues. Trimming shortened V by 7 bases and J by 1 base, and 14 bases separated the two germline ends. The CDR3 loop is CASKRTGTSYEQYF. Written as DNA, the CDR3 is TGTGCCAGCAAACGGACCGGGACTTCCTACGAGCAGTACTTC.